This TCR beta chain was documented in a study of siplizumab effects on memory and regulatory T cells. Study-level results: Unstimulated naive T cells seemed to show more diversity than memory cells did, and they also seemed to be among the major contributors to the alloresponse. A minor fraction of alloreactive clones, and no more, mapped to unstimulated subsets. Siplizumab significantly decreased alloreactive sequences from unstimulated CD4+ memory cells.

About this clone: Its target is unknown.

The study assayed around 92,000 TCR templates per sample. Profiling relied on immunoSEQ multiplex PCR, and the TCRdb table lists in-frame clones only, not all of them. The sample has approximately 100,000 clones, around 93% seen once. The CDR3 covers 16 residues. After removal of 3 bases from V and 6 bases from J, the junction contained 12 bases not matched to a gene. Germline V CDR1 and CDR2: MDHEN, SYDVKM. Sequencing used non-Treg CD4+ T cells sorted from blood. This chain uses TRBV28 with TRBJ1-2, with TRBD1 matching 8 bases. The receptor's source is a human donor in good health. DNA of the CDR3: TGTGCCAGCAGTTTGAGGAACGCGGCAGGGGGCAATGGCTACACCTTC. The encoded protein is CASSLRNAAGGNGYTF.